Listed here is a single T cell receptor (beta chain). Antigen specificity is unknown. There are 16 residues in the CDR3. With 2 bases removed from V and 1 base from J, the gap between germline ends came to 12 bases. Germline V CDR1 and CDR2: MNHNY, SVGAGI (reference sequence). This specimen comes from a study of CD8 T cells in ankylosing spondylitis. Whole-study results and caveats: Clones linked to disease were reported to show significant enrichment in matched ankylosing spondylitis synovial fluid. Prior literature has documented some motif variants in synovial fluid and blood from reactive arthritis. CD8+ by phenotype, disease-linked clones were relatively rare in peripheral blood.

Construction of TCR beta libraries was performed using quantitative 5'-RACE with molecular barcodes. TCRdb re-analysed the 5' RACE reads in MiXCR, keeping a single row per CDR3 protein. Of 250,000 to 300,000 distinct CDR3 sequences listed, 20% are singletons. The sequence was collected from a male donor with ankylosing spondylitis or in good health (not recorded which). Sequenced: blood, either unsorted or a sorted T cell fraction (not recorded which). The chain links TRBV6-6 to TRBJ1-5; TRBD1 might be the D (5 bases). The CDR3 region has the DNA TGTGCCAGCAGTTACATAGGGGCTGTAAGCAATCAGCCCCAGCATTTT. Amino acid sequence: CASSYIGAVSNQPQHF.